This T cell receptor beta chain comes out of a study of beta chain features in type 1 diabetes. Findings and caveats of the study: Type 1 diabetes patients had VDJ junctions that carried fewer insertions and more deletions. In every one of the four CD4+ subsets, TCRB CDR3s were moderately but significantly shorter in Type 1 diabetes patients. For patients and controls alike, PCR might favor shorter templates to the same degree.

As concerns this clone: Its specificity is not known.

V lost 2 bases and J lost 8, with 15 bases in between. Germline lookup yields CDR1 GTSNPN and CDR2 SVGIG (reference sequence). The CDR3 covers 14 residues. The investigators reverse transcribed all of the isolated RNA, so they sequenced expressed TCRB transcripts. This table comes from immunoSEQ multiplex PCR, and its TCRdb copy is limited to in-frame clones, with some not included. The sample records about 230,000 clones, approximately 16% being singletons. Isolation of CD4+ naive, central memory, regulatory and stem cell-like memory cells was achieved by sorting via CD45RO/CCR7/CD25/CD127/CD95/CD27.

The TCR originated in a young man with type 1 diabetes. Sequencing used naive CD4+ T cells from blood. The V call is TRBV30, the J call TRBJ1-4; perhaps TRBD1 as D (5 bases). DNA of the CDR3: TGTGCCTGGAGTCGGGACCAAGTCCACGAAAAACTGTTTTTT. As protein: CAWSRDQVHEKLFF.